This T cell receptor (beta chain) was sequenced during a study of cytomegalovirus exposure and HLA in healthy donors. On the study more broadly: The 95 million to 120 million unique TCR beta sequences, from some 170 million T cells, were found by an earlier analysis. Findings and limits, study-wide: In a later analysis, V- and J-gene trimming of beta chains associated with a DCLRE1C missense variant, replicated independently. A classifier reportedly called cytomegalovirus status with high sensitivity and specificity.

Nominally healthy donors were sampled, though unrecorded immune exposures were likely. Details on this clone: What it binds is unknown.

Vbeta (60) and Jbeta (13) primers were used in the PCR. Some clones are missing from TCRdb's copy, which holds only in-frame ones; the method was immunoSEQ multiplex PCR. The table includes around 140,000 clones, approximately 84% detected once. CDR1 is SGHAT, CDR2 FQDESV, per germline (reference sequence). CDR3 size: 15 residues. Trimming at V came to 1 base and at J to 10 bases, leaving 9 bases not matched to a gene. The rearrangement links TRBV11-1 to TRBJ2-1; TRBD2 aligns across 8 bases. The clonotype originates from a woman in her sixties in good health and CMV-seropositive. Source material: PBMCs. The CDR3 reads CASSLEARGVSEQFF. Here the CDR3 DNA reads TGTGCCAGCAGCTTAGAGGCGCGGGGGGTTTCGGAGCAGTTCTTC. Full variable domain (rest looked up from reference TRBV11-1 and TRBJ2-1): EAEVAQSPRYKITEKSQAVAFWCDPISGHATLYWYRQILGQGPELLVQFQDESVVDDSQLPKDRFSAERLKGVDSTLKIQPAELGDSAMYLCASSLEARGVSEQFFGPGTRLTVL.